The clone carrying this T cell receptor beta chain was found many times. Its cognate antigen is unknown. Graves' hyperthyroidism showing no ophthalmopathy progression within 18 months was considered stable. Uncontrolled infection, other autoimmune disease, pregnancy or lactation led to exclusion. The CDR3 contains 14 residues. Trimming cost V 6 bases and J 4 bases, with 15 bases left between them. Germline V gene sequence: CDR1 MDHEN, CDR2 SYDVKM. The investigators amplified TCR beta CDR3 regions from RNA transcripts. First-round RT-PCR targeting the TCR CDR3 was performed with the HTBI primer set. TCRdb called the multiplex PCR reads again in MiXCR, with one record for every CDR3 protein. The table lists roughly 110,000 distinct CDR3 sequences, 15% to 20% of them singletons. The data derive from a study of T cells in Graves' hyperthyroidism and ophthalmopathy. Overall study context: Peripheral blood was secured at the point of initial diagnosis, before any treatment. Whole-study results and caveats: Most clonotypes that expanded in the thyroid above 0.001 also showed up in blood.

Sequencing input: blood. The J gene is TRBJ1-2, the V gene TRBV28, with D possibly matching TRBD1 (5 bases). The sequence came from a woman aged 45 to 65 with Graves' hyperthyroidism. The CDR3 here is CASRGTGQGYGYTF. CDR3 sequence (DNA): TGTGCCAGCAGGGGGACCGGGCAGGGCTATGGCTACACCTTC.